These T cell receptor beta chains were read from a single sample in a study of blood T cell repertoires in COVID-19. Assay used: immunoSEQ multiplex PCR; TCRdb lists only in-frame clones, some missing. The table has roughly 340,000 clones, roughly 90% seen once. The specimen was peripheral blood. These receptors originate from a woman in her sixties or seventies with COVID-19, enrolled during active disease. Each CDR3 is given with its conserved first and last residue. Each record gives: J gene, V gene, clone size, D gene, CDR3 protein, CDR3 DNA. The D gene is left open where the match is weak. The size of a clone is reported for some rows only, either as once, few or many, or as a class for expanded clones.

>TRBJ1-6|TRBV14|-|-
CASSQDPGSSAGNSPLHF
TGTGCCAGCAGCCAAGATCCAGGGAGTAGTGCGGGGAATTCACCCCTCCACTTT
>TRBJ1-2|TRBV28|-|TRBD1
CAIMGQGYGYTF
TGTGCCATTATGGGACAGGGCTATGGCTACACCTTC
>TRBJ1-1|TRBV2|-|-
CASSFGNTEAFF
TGTGCCAGCAGTTTCGGGAACACTGAAGCTTTCTTT
>TRBJ1-2|TRBV6-1|-|TRBD1
CASSDGTGNYGYTF
TGTGCCAGCAGTGATGGGACAGGAAACTATGGCTACACCTTC
>TRBJ1-1|TRBV28|-|-
CASSPRPLRTEAFF
TGTGCCAGCAGTCCACGACCGCTGAGGACTGAAGCTTTCTTT
>TRBJ2-5|TRBV19|-|TRBD1
CASSPRTGGRRETQYF
TGTGCCAGTAGTCCCAGGACAGGGGGCCGGCGGGAGACCCAGTACTTC
>TRBJ2-7|TRBV10-3|few|TRBD1
CAISGGTGSEQYF
TGTGCCATCAGTGGGGGGACAGGATCCGAGCAGTACTTC
>TRBJ2-7|TRBV9|-|-
CASSVATGSSYEQYF
TGTGCCAGCAGCGTAGCCACAGGGAGCTCCTACGAGCAGTACTTC
>TRBJ2-1|TRBV29-1|once|TRBD1
CSVVRQGAGNEQFF
TGCAGCGTTGTGCGGCAGGGGGCGGGCAATGAGCAGTTCTTC
>TRBJ1-1|TRBV9|-|-
CASSVEGDIREAFF
TGTGCCAGCAGCGTAGAGGGGGACATTCGAGAAGCTTTCTTT
>TRBJ1-2|TRBV27|-|TRBD1
CASSSGQVDGYTF
TGTGCCAGCAGTTCTGGACAGGTCGATGGCTACACCTTC
>TRBJ1-3|TRBV29-1|-|TRBD1
CSVDSGTDGNTIYF
TGCAGCGTTGATTCGGGGACAGATGGAAACACCATATATTTT
>TRBJ1-4|TRBV9|-|-
CASSVGQGNEKLFF
TGTGCCAGCAGCGTAGGTCAGGGGAATGAAAAACTGTTTTTT
>TRBJ2-1|TRBV19|-|-
CASSIPAVSSYNEQFF
TGTGCCAGTAGTATACCGGCGGTTAGCTCCTACAATGAGCAGTTCTTC
>TRBJ1-6|TRBV30|-|-
CAASTFSSPLHF
TGTGCCGCGAGTACCTTTAGTTCACCCCTCCACTTT
>TRBJ1-5|TRBV6-5|-|-
CASSPPMALNQPQHF
TGTGCCAGCAGCCCCCCGATGGCCCTCAATCAGCCCCAGCATTTT
>TRBJ1-2|TRBV18|-|-
CASSPLTEYGYTF
TGTGCCAGCTCACCACTCACAGAATATGGCTACACCTTC
>TRBJ2-2|TRBV27|-|TRBD2
CASSLSGGGRAGELFF
TGTGCCAGCAGTTTATCTGGGGGGGGTAGAGCCGGGGAGCTGTTTTTT
>TRBJ2-3|TRBV9|-|TRBD2
CASSVARGGLNTQYF
TGTGCCAGCAGCGTAGCTCGGGGGGGGCTAAATACGCAGTATTTT
>TRBJ1-4|TRBV4-2|-|TRBD1
CASSQEPTGAGEKLFF
TGTGCCAGCAGCCAAGAACCCACAGGGGCGGGTGAAAAACTGTTTTTT
>TRBJ1-6|TRBV10-2|-|TRBD1
CASSYQGASYNSPLHF
TGCGCCAGCAGTTACCAGGGGGCTTCCTATAATTCACCCCTCCACTTT
>TRBJ1-1|TRBV6-5|-|-
CASGLQSNTEAFF
TGTGCCAGCGGTCTCCAGTCGAACACTGAAGCTTTCTTT
>TRBJ1-4|TRBV24-1|-|TRBD1
CATSDPGGDEKLFF
TGTGCCACCAGTGATCCAGGGGGCGATGAAAAACTGTTTTTT
>TRBJ2-2|TRBV30|-|-
CASPGLRGTGELFF
TGTGCCTCCCCGGGGTTACGGGGCACCGGGGAGCTGTTTTTT
>TRBJ2-3|TRBV7-9|-|-
CASSLDSLGTDTQYF
TGTGCCAGCAGCTTAGACAGTTTGGGCACAGATACGCAGTATTTT
>TRBJ1-6|TRBV7-2|-|TRBD1
CASSLEGAGSGNSPLHF
TGTGCCAGCAGCTTAGAGGGGGCAGGGAGTGGGAATTCACCCCTCCACTTT
>TRBJ1-2|TRBV9|-|TRBD1
CASSVAGGEGYTF
TGTGCCAGCAGCGTAGCAGGGGGAGAAGGCTACACCTTC
>TRBJ1-2|TRBV13|-|-
CASFSGHVNYGYTF
TGTGCCAGCTTCTCCGGACACGTTAACTATGGCTACACCTTC
>TRBJ1-1|TRBV11-2|-|TRBD1
CASSWTGGGRMNTEAFF
TGTGCCAGCAGCTGGACAGGGGGCGGGAGGATGAACACTGAAGCTTTCTTT
>TRBJ1-2|TRBV27|-|TRBD1
CASSGPSDLQGGDGYTF
TGTGCCAGCAGTGGGCCCTCCGACCTACAGGGGGGCGATGGCTACACCTTC
>TRBJ2-3|TRBV6-2/TRBV6-3|few|TRBD2
CASTPRTSSGDTQYF
TGTGCCAGCACCCCCCGGACTAGCTCCGGGGATACGCAGTATTTT
>TRBJ1-1|TRBV19|-|-
CASSIGGDTEAFF
TGTGCCAGTAGTATAGGGGGAGACACTGAAGCTTTCTTT